What follows is one T cell receptor beta chain and its context. This record belongs to a study of control samples from healthy donors and cancer patients. The method was immunoSEQ multiplex PCR; TCRdb's version includes in-frame clones alone and lacks a portion of them. The table has about 53,000 clones, around 87% seen once. Sequencing was carried out using PBMCs. This clonotype was sampled from a man aged 55 to 69 with head and neck cancer.

The CDR3 loop is CASRGVAPNYEQFF. The CDR3 DNA follows: TGTGCCAGCAGGGGGGTAGCGCCAAACTATGAGCAGTTCTTC. The rearrangement joins TRBV6-5 to TRBJ2-1; possibly TRBD1 or TRBD2 for D (5 bases each). The CDR3 loop spans 14 amino acids. Germline values: CDR1 MNHEY, CDR2 SVGAGI. Trimming took 6 bases from V and 8 from J, leaving 17 bases between them.